This T cell receptor (beta chain) was identified in a study of T cells in Graves' hyperthyroidism and ophthalmopathy (dated by TCRdb to the late 2010s). General notes on the study: Peripheral blood was sampled at the time of initial diagnosis, prior to any treatment. The approximately 98 discovery patients were randomly divided into training and test sets at a 7:3 ratio. Thyroid tissue and blood T-cell repertoires from six or seven Graves' hyperthyroidism patients were also compared in the study. Whether ophthalmopathy could be predicted prospectively was tested in an independent validation cohort made up of roughly 19 hyperthyroidism patients plus 17 patients who later progressed to ophthalmopathy. After sampling, hyperthyroidism patients received methimazole starting at 30 mg daily, and ophthalmopathy patients received high-dose intravenous methylprednisolone. A discovery cohort of approximately 100 patients, roughly 45 with Graves' ophthalmopathy and 57 with stable Graves' hyperthyroidism, was used to find distinguishing TCR V-J signatures. The paper describes TCR Vbeta CDR3 sequencing of around 130 peripheral blood samples, made up of fewer than 50 ophthalmopathy patients, approximately 73 hyperthyroidism patients and 17 progressor patients.

Amplification of TCR beta CDR3 regions was carried out from RNA transcripts. The first round of RT-PCR for the TCR CDR3 was performed with the HTBI primer set and the Qiagen OneStep RT-PCR kit. Libraries were constructed in a second round of multiplex PCR, after which size selection and purification were performed. Paired-end sequencing of the libraries was performed with 100 bp reads on an Illumina HiSeq2000. The source study handled its data this way. Raw data were processed with SOAPnuke, discarding reads with adapters, uncalled bases, mean Phred below 15, or no exact constant-primer or identifier match. High-quality paired reads were merged with COPE v1.2.5, and unique nucleotide sequences were defined as clonotypes. MiTCR v1.1 was used to align clonotypes to the IMGT TRBV, TRBD and TRBJ reference segments. Only V-J combinations with frequency above 0.0001, covering about 99% of repertoires, were analysed. A TCS score was defined as the ratio between F50 (clonal expansion) and ExV (chaos), using BLOSUM62-based TCRdist between CDR3 peptides within each V-J. Welch's t-statistics and random forest reduced some 510 V-J features to around 14, which were used in a naive Bayes classifier (R e1071). TCRdb trimmed the raw reads at Q25, called clones with MiXCR and kept productive beta chains. Every CDR3 protein is listed once, alongside the most common genes and DNA of its rows. The V and J calls come from TCRdb's annotation, not from the publication. The sample table lists around 690,000 distinct CDR3 sequences, roughly 20% of them with a count of one. The ten largest clones capture roughly 30% of the sample.

Trimming at the junction amounts to 4 bases on V and 0 bases on J, and the germline ends lie 15 bases apart. Looking up the germline V gene (reference sequence) yields CDR1 LGHDT and CDR2 YNNKEL. The CDR3, from cysteine to phenylalanine, totals 16 residues. CDR3 DNA only is kept here, 48 bases in frame from base 1. Results and caveats for the whole study, not just this receptor: A model built on a 13 V-J signature distinguished ophthalmopathy from stable hyperthyroidism, reaching around 87% sensitivity and around 81% specificity in cross-validation and 80%/75% in testing. In validation, progression to ophthalmopathy was predicted by the model with 65% to 71% sensitivity and roughly 76% specificity, a median of roughly 6.4 months before onset. Sample size was not statistically predetermined, and investigators were not blinded to group allocation. Blood samples also contained most of the expanded thyroid clonotypes (frequency above 0.001), which suggests that blood repertoires may reflect thyroid immune responses.

Moderately to severely active disease, a Clinical Activity Score of at least 3, a NOSPECS grade of at least 4, and a duration under 3 months were present in ophthalmopathy patients. Any patient with an uncontrolled infection, another autoimmune disease, pregnancy or lactation was excluded. Clinical symptoms, serum thyroxine and TRAb, thyroid ultrasound, and orbital computed tomography formed the basis for the diagnoses. PBMCs were isolated from approximately 10 ml of fresh peripheral blood by Ficoll-Paque density gradient centrifugation. Trizol reagent was used to extract total RNA, and RNA quality was then checked on an Agilent 2100 Bioanalyzer. This clonotype turned up a few times. No antigen is known for it. One base away there is no much larger clone; base qualities are not given.

This clonotype was obtained from a man aged 25 to 40 with Graves' ophthalmopathy. The chain joins TRBV3-1 to TRBJ2-5; possibly the D gene is TRBD2, per 5 matching bases. Sequenced material: blood. The CDR3 reads as follows: CASSPSPGADQETQYF. The DNA reads TGTGCCAGCAGCCCCTCCCCAGGAGCGGACCAAGAGACCCAGTACTTC.